This T cell receptor (beta chain) was found in a study of blood T cell repertoires in COVID-19. Study-wide background: The United States, Italy and Spain supplied acute and convalescent COVID-19 samples. PBMCs, B-cell-depleted T cells, or T cells were the source of the cDNA or gDNA that made up the material.

Germline V CDR1 and CDR2: SGHTA, FQGTGA. Trimming took 6 bases from V and 7 from J; bases not matched to a gene: 6. This CDR3 contains 14 residues. Authors' analysis steps: Nucleated cell counts were estimated from reference gene primer amplification. TCRdb's table, derived via immunoSEQ multiplex PCR, lists solely in-frame clones and lacks some. The DNA was the basis for D and trimming; V, J and clone size are from that table. The sample has about 120,000 clones, about 89% seen once. The receptor's source is a woman in her 70s with acute or convalescent COVID-19. Sequenced material: peripheral blood. This sequence joins TRBV7-3 and TRBJ1-2, with 12 bases that match TRBD1. The CDR3 bases are TGTGCCAGCAGTCCCGGGACAGGGGGCTCTGGCTACACCTTC. Protein sequence: CASSPGTGGSGYTF.